This TCR beta chain was profiled in a study of cytomegalovirus exposure and HLA in healthy donors. Study details: Out of roughly 170 million T cells, an earlier analysis found some 110 million unique TCR beta sequences in total.

Researchers ran the PCR with 60 Vbeta and 13 Jbeta primers. Sequencing was performed with immunoSEQ multiplex PCR; in TCRdb, only in-frame clones are kept and a portion is missing. The sample includes 60,000 to 75,000 clones, around 74% of them seen just once. Germline CDR1 and CDR2: SGHRS and YFSETQ. This CDR3 region has 14 residues. V lost 4 bases to trimming and J lost 5 bases; unmatched junction nucleotides: 8. Input material: PBMCs. The receptor was derived from a woman between 25 and 40 years old in good health and CMV-seropositive. The chain combines TRBV5-1 with TRBJ1-1; the match to TRBD1 covers 7 bases. DNA of the CDR3: TGCGCCAGCAGCCGGGACAGCTTGTCTACTGAAGCTTTCTTT. Protein: CASSRDSLSTEAFF.